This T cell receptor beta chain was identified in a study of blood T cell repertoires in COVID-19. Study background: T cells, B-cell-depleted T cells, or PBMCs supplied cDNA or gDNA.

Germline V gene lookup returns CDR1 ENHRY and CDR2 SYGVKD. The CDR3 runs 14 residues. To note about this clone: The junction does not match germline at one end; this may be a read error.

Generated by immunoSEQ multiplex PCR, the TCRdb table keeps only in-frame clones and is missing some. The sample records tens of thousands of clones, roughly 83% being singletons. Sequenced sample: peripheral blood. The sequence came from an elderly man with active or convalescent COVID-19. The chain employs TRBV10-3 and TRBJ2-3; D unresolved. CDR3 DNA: TGTGCCACCAGTCCGGATAGCCGGGCAGATACGCAGTATTTT. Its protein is CATSPDSRADTQYF.